These T cell receptor beta chains were read from a single sample in a study of blood T cells in healthy people across ages. TCRdb re-derived calls from the 5' RACE reads in MiXCR, one entry per CDR3 protein. The sample has about 680,000 distinct CDR3 sequences, about half seen once. Specimen: blood. These receptors were collected from a woman aged 55-75 years in good health. CDR3s include the opening cysteine and the closing phenylalanine or tryptophan.

j_call,v_call,cdr3_aa
NA,TRBV5-1,CASWGSEAYNEQYF
TRBJ2-3,TRBV18,CASSPTSAILVDTQYF
TRBJ1-1,TRBV20-1,CSARSGERMNTEAFF
TRBJ2-3,TRBV12-3/TRBV12-4,CASSRRDLTYF
NA,TRBV20-1,CSAPTGSHEQYF
TRBJ1-2,TRBV20-1,CSPTGQKDYGYTF
TRBJ2-1,TRBV6-2/TRBV6-3,CASRISGRVSYNEQFF
TRBJ2-1,TRBV12-3/TRBV12-4,CASSFGASGYNEQFF
TRBJ2-4,TRBV4-1,CASSQEQAGNIQYF
TRBJ1-5,TRBV9,CASSVGEGNQPQHF
TRBJ1-6,TRBV2,CASIRTENSPLHF
TRBJ2-7,TRBV27,CASSYPGTGINEQYF
TRBJ2-2,TRBV10-3,CAISGRQGANSNTGELFF
TRBJ2-7,TRBV27,CASSLSRGEKLYEQYF
TRBJ2-7,TRBV20-1,CSARKQGAGEQYF
TRBJ2-1,TRBV5-1,CASSYPGTSDNEQFF
TRBJ2-3,TRBV7-2,CASRWASAADTQYF
TRBJ2-5,TRBV6-2/TRBV6-3,CASRPSGSSYNEQYF
TRBJ2-5,TRBV2,CASSDLGQTGETQYF
TRBJ2-1,TRBV27,CASSSGLAGFFHNEQFF